Each of the 22 T cell receptor beta chains below was sequenced from the same sample in a study of blood T cell repertoires in COVID-19 (dated by TCRdb to the early 2020s). The method was the immunoSEQ multiplex PCR assay. In its TCRdb copy, this immuneACCESS table keeps in-frame sequences only and misses some clones. Where compared with another copy, unresolved V genes explain less than half of these, and the others have no known cause. This sample comprises fewer than 250,000 clones, around 82% of them detected only once. Roughly a sixth of the sample rests with the top ten. The sequenced sample consisted of PBMCs or T cells enriched from blood (not recorded which). The receptor set was obtained from a woman in her fifties or sixties with acute COVID-19.

The V and J genes are TRBV24-1 and TRBJ2-2; TRBD1 might be the D (6 bases). Trimming removed 0 bases from V and 5 bases from J, with 9 bases in between. This CDR3 spans 15 amino acids. Germline V gives CDR1 KGHDR, CDR2 SFDVKD. CDR3 residues: CATSDLQGYTGELFF. The CDR3 DNA is TGTGCCACCAGTGATTTGCAGGGGTATACCGGGGAGCTGTTTTTT.

This rearrangement joins TRBV5-1 to TRBJ2-6; 12 bases agree with TRBD1. With V trimmed by 7 bases and J by 4 bases, 6 bases remained unmatched. CDR1 and CDR2 (germline): SGHRS, YFSETQ. The CDR3 totals 16 residues. For the CDR3, the DNA is TGCGCCAGCGGGCCGGGACAGGGGGCCGGGGCCAACGTCCTGACTTTC. Translation gives CASGPGQGAGANVLTF.

A few counts support this clone. The J gene is TRBJ2-2, the V gene TRBV9, with 7 bases that match TRBD1. This CDR3 spans 16 amino acids. Germline-derived CDR1 and CDR2 are SGDLS and YYNGEE. V was clipped by 4 bases and J by 2 bases; unmatched bases: 8. The CDR3 reads CASSTQQGHNTGELFF. CDR3 in DNA: TGTGCCAGCAGCACCCAACAGGGGCACAACACCGGGGAGCTGTTTTTT.

The chain combines TRBV9 with TRBJ2-1; the match to TRBD2 covers 7 bases. J lost 2 bases, V lost 0 bases, and 5 bases had no gene match. CDR1 is SGDLS and CDR2 is YYNGEE in the germline V gene. The CDR3 contains 16 residues. The CDR3 bases are TGTGCCAGCAGCGTAGAGAGCGGGGCGGCCTACAATGAGCAGTTCTTC. Translation gives CASSVESGAAYNEQFF. The full variable domain, in which reference TRBV9 and TRBJ2-1 provide the parts outside the CDR3, is DSGVTQTPKHLITATGQRVTLRCSPRSGDLSVYWYQQSLDQGLQFLIQYYNGEERAKGNILERFSAQQFPDLHSELNLSSLELGDSALYFCASSVESGAAYNEQFFGPGTRLTVL.

The J gene is TRBJ2-1, the V gene TRBV7-6; 10 bases align to TRBD2. CDR3 size: 16 residues. Losses at the gene ends were 5 bases for V and 0 bases for J; bases not matched to a gene: 4. CDR1 is SGHVS and CDR2 is FNYEAQ in the germline V gene. The CDR3 DNA reads TGTGCCAGCAGCCTTGAGCGGGGGGGCTCCTACAATGAGCAGTTCTTC. Translating it yields CASSLERGGSYNEQFF.

This chain joins TRBV7-8 and TRBJ2-1; D call uncertain. The CDR3 runs to 13 residues. Looked up from germline, CDR1 is SGHVS and CDR2 is FQNEAQ. With 1 base removed from V and 4 bases from J, the gap between germline ends came to 5 bases. The CDR3 loop is CASSLGPYNEQFF. CDR3 bases: TGTGCCAGCAGCTTAGGGCCTTACAATGAGCAGTTCTTC.

The CDR3 sequence: CASSTGRDRRNYGYTF. Written as DNA, the CDR3 is TGTGCCAGTAGTACAGGACGGGACAGAAGAAACTATGGCTACACCTTC. This chain joins TRBV19 and TRBJ1-2; TRBD1 agrees at 7 bases. The germline CDR1 and CDR2 sequences are LNHDA and SQIVND (reference sequence). The V gene end was trimmed by 4 bases and the J gene end by 2 bases; junction bases not matched to a gene: 10. The CDR3 consists of 16 residues.

This chain joins TRBV12-3 or TRBV12-4 and TRBJ2-4; D might be TRBD2 (5 bases). The CDR3 spans 13 residues. V was shortened by 7 bases and J by 6 bases, with 13 bases between the two germline ends. As DNA, the CDR3 is TGTGCCAGCACCAACGGACTTGGAAACATTCAGTACTTC. It encodes CASTNGLGNIQYF.

The rearrangement uses TRBV2 and TRBJ2-3, with TRBD1 identical over 7 bases. The J segment lost 2 bases and the V segment lost 7 bases, leaving 9 bases of the junction unmatched. The CDR3 extends over 15 amino acids. Germline CDR1 reads SNHLY; CDR2 reads FYNNEI. For the CDR3, the DNA is TGTGCCAGCAAAAAGACAGGGCTCAACACAGATACGCAGTATTTT. Its protein product is CASKKTGLNTDTQYF.

This chain joins TRBV28 and TRBJ1-4, with TRBD1 identical over 7 bases. This CDR3 is 14 amino acids long. The junction had 6 bases not matched to a gene; V was cut back by 6 bases and J by 5 bases. Germline V gene data show CDR1 as MDHEN and CDR2 as SYDVKM. As DNA, the CDR3 is TGTGCCAGCAGGTCTGACAGGGCGAATGAAAAACTGTTTTTT. It translates to CASRSDRANEKLFF.

This chain links TRBV19 with TRBJ2-5; D remains ambiguous. V lost 6 bases and J 1 base, leaving 12 bases between the germline ends. Germline CDR1 is LNHDA and CDR2 is SQIVND (reference sequence). The CDR3 extends over 14 amino acids. CDR3 sequence (DNA): TGTGCCAGTAGCCGACTTGCCAGCCAAGAGACCCAGTACTTC. This translates into CASSRLASQETQYF. Based on the CDR3 plus reference TRBV19 and TRBJ2-5, the full variable domain is DGGITQSPKYLFRKEGQNVTLSCEQNLNHDAMYWYRQDPGQGLRLIYYSQIVNDFQKGDIAEGYSVSREKKESFPLTVTSAQKNPTAFYLCASSRLASQETQYFGPGTRLLVL.

V usage is TRBV2 and J usage is TRBJ1-5; 11 bases fit TRBD1. Germline V lookup: CDR1 SNHLY, CDR2 FYNNEI. After removal of 3 bases from V and 5 bases from J, the junction contained 12 bases not matched to a gene. The CDR3 length is 18 residues. The CDR3 sequence is CASSDTGQGANFDQPQHF. Here the CDR3 DNA reads TGTGCCAGCAGTGATACAGGACAGGGGGCGAATTTCGATCAGCCCCAGCATTTT. Together with reference TRBV2 and TRBJ1-5, the CDR3 gives the full variable domain: EPEVTQTPSHQVTQMGQEVILRCVPISNHLYFYWYRQILGQKVEFLVSFYNNEISEKSEIFDDQFSVERPDGSNFTLKIRSTKLEDSAMYFCASSDTGQGANFDQPQHFGDGTRLSIL.

V usage is TRBV18 and J usage is TRBJ2-2, with 11 bases identical to TRBD2. The length of the CDR3 is 15 residues. CDR1 KGHSH and CDR2 LQKENI come from the germline V gene. V shed 3 bases and J 7 bases; nucleotides not matched to a gene: 4. Here the CDR3 DNA reads TGTGCCAGCTCACCTAGCGGGGGGGCCGTCGGGGAGCTGTTTTTT. Protein product: CASSPSGGAVGELFF. The whole variable domain, filled in from reference TRBV18 and TRBJ2-2, reads NAGVMQNPRHLVRRRGQEARLRCSPMKGHSHVYWYRQLPEEGLKFMVYLQKENIIDESGMPKERFSAEFPKEGPSILRIQQVVRGDSAAYFCASSPSGGAVGELFFGEGSRLTVL.

This chain links TRBV2 with TRBJ2-2, with 7 bases identical to TRBD2. With V trimmed by 8 bases and J by 3 bases, 9 bases remained unmatched. This CDR3 is built from 15 residues. Germline CDR1 reads SNHLY; CDR2 reads FYNNEI. For the CDR3, the DNA is TGTGCCAGCGCTATTAGCGGGCCCCACACCGGGGAGCTGTTTTTT. Residues: CASAISGPHTGELFF.

This chain connects TRBV7-9 to TRBJ1-5; D perhaps matches TRBD1 (5 bases). The V and J ends lost 5 bases and 7 bases respectively, with 9 bases between them. This CDR3 region has 12 residues. Germline CDR1 is SEHNR and CDR2 is FQNEAQ (reference sequence). CDR3 in DNA: TGTGCCAGCAGCCAGGGTGGCCAGCCCCAGCATTTT. Protein: CASSQGGQPQHF.

This clone was recorded once. The V and J genes are TRBV5-6 and TRBJ1-6; a weak D match, TRBD1 (5 bases). Germline V gene data show CDR1 as SGHDT and CDR2 as YYEEEE. The CDR3 length is 15 residues. V lost 4 bases to trimming and J lost 3 bases, with 11 bases between them. The CDR3 DNA is TGTGCCAGCAGCCTGAGACAGATCTATAATTCACCCCTCCACTTT. Protein: CASSLRQIYNSPLHF. Complete variable domain (other parts from reference TRBV5-6 and TRBJ1-6): DAGVTQSPTHLIKTRGQQVTLRCSPKSGHDTVSWYQQALGQGPQFIFQYYEEEERQRGNFPDRFSGHQFPNYSSELNVNALLLGDSALYLCASSLRQIYNSPLHFGNGTRLTVT.

The V gene is TRBV10-3, the J gene TRBJ1-2, with 8 bases aligning to TRBD1. Losses at the gene ends were 2 bases for V and 6 bases for J; bases not matched to a gene: 2. The CDR3 has 13 amino acids. Per germline, CDR1 ENHRY and CDR2 SYGVKD. CDR3 in amino acids: CAISETGGDGYTF. The DNA for the CDR3 is TGTGCCATCAGTGAGACAGGGGGAGATGGCTACACCTTC.

Comment on this clone: The sample has other DNA sequences that encode this CDR3 too. V gene TRBV6-5 combines with J gene TRBJ2-3, with 9 nucleotides matching TRBD1. V lost 8 bases and J lost 3; bases outside the gene matches: 3. The CDR3 loop spans 13 amino acids. Germline CDR1 MNHEY, CDR2 SVGAGI. The CDR3 coding sequence is TGTGCCAGCCGGGACAGGGTGACAGATACGCAGTATTTT. Translating it yields CASRDRVTDTQYF.

This clone came up a few times. The chain joins TRBV7-9 to TRBJ2-3, with a possible D match to TRBD2 (7 bases). CDR1 is SEHNR, CDR2 FQNEAQ, per germline (reference sequence). CDR3 length: 17 amino acids. Deletions cut 4 bases from V and 5 bases from J, with 22 bases between. The CDR3 is CASSSRKGGRQGDTQYF. CDR3 in DNA: TGTGCCAGCAGCTCCCGCAAGGGGGGGCGTCAGGGAGATACGCAGTATTTT.

This chain links TRBV19 with TRBJ1-6, with a possible D match to TRBD1 (6 bases). The CDR3 extends over 13 amino acids. Trimming left V 8 bases short and J 12 bases short, with 17 bases between. Looked up from germline, CDR1 is LNHDA and CDR2 is SQIVND (reference sequence). The CDR3 sequence: CASRRGAQLPLHF. The CDR3, as DNA: TGTGCCAGTCGCAGGGGCGCGCAACTACCCCTCCACTTT.

The V call is TRBV28, the J call TRBJ1-1; no definite D call. Germline values: CDR1 MDHEN, CDR2 SYDVKM. The CDR3 runs to 15 residues. V lost 3 bases and J lost 1, with 12 bases in between. DNA of the CDR3: TGTGCCAGCAGTTTGCCTCCGTCGGGGAACACTGAAGCTTTCTTT. This codes for CASSLPPSGNTEAFF.

The rearrangement joins TRBV5-1 to TRBJ2-1; 8 bases map to TRBD2. J lost 1 base, V lost 4 bases, and 13 bases had no gene match. The CDR3 totals 18 residues. Germline V gene sequence: CDR1 SGHRS, CDR2 YFSETQ. The CDR3 nucleotides read TGCGCCAGCAGCCCCTTCCTTGGGGCGGGGGGATCCTACAATGAGCAGTTCTTC. It translates to CASSPFLGAGGSYNEQFF.